This T cell receptor (beta chain) was identified in a study of OX40 agonist ivuxolimab in advanced cancers. Overall study: A male proportion of over 75% was recorded, with mean age roughly 60 years and range about 23 to 80. Earlier anti-PD-1, anti-PD-L1 or anti-CTLA-4 therapy was permitted; over 35% had received some.

Systemic immunosuppression or autoimmune disease history was grounds to exclude patients. On this clone itself: What it recognizes is unknown.

There are 15 residues in the CDR3. The germline gives CDR1 SGHAT, CDR2 FQNNGV. Deletions cut 4 bases from V and 1 base from J, with 13 bases between. Study results and caveats: At 0.1 to 3.0 mg/kg, CD4+ and CD8+ blood T cells expanded clonally by week 6.

TCRdb keeps only in-frame clones here, not all; method: immunoSEQ multiplex PCR. This table holds tens of thousands of clones, approximately 94% found once. The sequence was collected from an adult with an advanced solid tumor such as melanoma, head and neck, liver or kidney cancer. The rearrangement joins TRBV11-2 to TRBJ1-1; D unresolved. Sample: CD4+ or CD8+ T cells sorted from blood, taken in a trial of the OX40 agonist ivuxolimab. The CDR3 region is CASSSRASGNTEAFF. The CDR3 DNA reads as TGTGCCAGCAGCTCAAGGGCCTCCGGGAACACTGAAGCTTTCTTT.